The 16 T cell receptor beta chains listed next were all sequenced from one sample in a study of post-analysis software for immune sequencing data. Whole-study results and caveats: Relative to controls, patients had about five TRBV segments at higher frequency, with TRBV5-6, TRBV5-1 and TRBV20-1 among these.

These receptors have no known antigen. TCR beta cDNA libraries included unique molecular identifiers. A single record per CDR3 protein comes from TCRdb applying MiXCR to the PCR reads. The sample records hundreds of thousands of distinct CDR3 sequences, 59% being singletons. Sample: blood. The receptors originated from a girl aged 2 to 10 with multiple sclerosis.

The genes are TRBV20-1 and TRBJ1-6; D may be TRBD1 (6 bases). The V end was cut by 3 bases, the J end by 10 bases, with 13 bases between. The CDR3 is 13 residues long. In germline, CDR1 is DFQATT, CDR2 SNEGSKA (reference sequence). CDR3 in DNA: TGCAGTGCTAGCGAACAGGGCGGATCACCCCTCCACTTT. This codes for CSASEQGGSPLHF.

This clonotype was seen more than once but under ten times. This chain links TRBV4-3 with TRBJ2-1; TRBD2 might be the D (7 bases). The length of the CDR3 is 17 residues. Germline CDR1 is LGHNA and CDR2 is YSLEER. The ends were cut back, 2 bases at V and 5 bases at J, with 19 bases in the middle. CDR3 loop: CASSQQWGWGGHNEQFF. The CDR3 region has the DNA TGCGCCAGCAGCCAACAGTGGGGCTGGGGGGGCCACAATGAGCAGTTCTTC.

The chain employs TRBV3-1 and TRBJ1-2; D not resolved. The V end lost 0 bases, the J end lost 4 bases, and 12 bases lay between the germline ends. The CDR3 runs 15 residues. Germline V gene data show CDR1 as LGHDT and CDR2 as YNNKEL (reference sequence). The CDR3 bases are TGTGCCAGCAGCCAAGATAGAGGACTTCCCTATGGCTACACCTTC. Its protein is CASSQDRGLPYGYTF.

A note on this clonotype: At one of its ends the junction is not consistent with the germline gene, which may arise from a read error. The genes are TRBV6-5 and TRBJ2-6, with a weak D call TRBD1 (5 bases). Germline V gene sequence: CDR1 MNHEY, CDR2 SVGAGI. The CDR3 totals 15 residues. This CDR3 is CASYRTGSGANVLTF. DNA of the CDR3: TGTGCCAGTTACCGGACGGGCTCTGGGGCCAACGTCTTGACTTTC.

The gene calls are TRBV4-2 and TRBJ2-1, with 9 bases fitting TRBD2. CDR1 is LGHNA, CDR2 YNFKEQ, per germline. This CDR3 is 16 amino acids long. Trimming took 0 bases from V and 4 from J; bases not matched to a gene: 4. The CDR3 sequence: CASSQDPSGGYNEQFF. Here the CDR3 DNA reads TGTGCCAGCAGCCAAGATCCCAGCGGGGGGTACAATGAGCAGTTCTTC.

This clonotype turned up a few times. The chain has TRBV3-1 and TRBJ2-7; TRBD2 is a possible D gene (6 bases). The germline V and J ends were trimmed by 0 bases and 1 base, with 16 bases remaining between them. The CDR3 is made up of 17 amino acids. Germline V gene sequence: CDR1 LGHDT, CDR2 YNNKEL (reference sequence). CDR3 DNA sequence: TGTGCCAGCAGCCAAGACAGCGGGTGGGACTTTTCCTACGAGCAGTACTTC. It yields the protein CASSQDSGWDFSYEQYF.

The chain combines TRBV12-3 or TRBV12-4 with TRBJ1-2, with 8 bases matching TRBD1. V trimming: 1 base; J trimming: 3 bases; junction bases outside the gene matches: 10. This CDR3 is 17 amino acids long. The CDR3 nucleotides are TGTGCCAGCAGTTTAGATCCAGGGGGCGTACCGGACTATGGCTACACCTTC. Residues: CASSLDPGGVPDYGYTF.

The rearrangement uses TRBV5-1 and TRBJ2-3; the D is unclear. The CDR3 runs 12 residues. Per the germline V gene, CDR1 is SGHRS and CDR2 is YFSETQ. Deletions cut 4 bases from V and 5 bases from J, with 8 bases between. This CDR3 is CASSLNLDTQYF. The CDR3 nucleotides are TGCGCCAGCAGCCTCAATCTAGATACGCAGTATTTT.

This clonotype turned up a few times. The chain joins TRBV6-2 or TRBV6-3 to TRBJ2-5, with 7 bases identical to TRBD1. The V segment lost 6 bases and the J segment 5 bases; nucleotides outside the gene matches: 9. CDR3 size: 14 residues. From germline, CDR1 is MNHEY and CDR2 SVGEGT. The CDR3, as DNA: TGTGCCAGCAGACGAGACAGGGAAGGGGAGACCCAGTACTTC. It yields the protein CASRRDREGETQYF.

The chain is built from TRBV30 and TRBJ2-5; D is undetermined. The CDR3 consists of 11 residues. CDR1 is GTSNPN, CDR2 SVGIG, per germline (reference sequence). Trimming removed 4 bases from V and 0 bases from J, with 3 bases in between. The CDR3 protein is CAWTDQETQYF. The DNA for the CDR3 is TGTGCCTGGACAGACCAAGAGACCCAGTACTTC.

The chain links TRBV10-3 to TRBJ1-5, with D unresolved. Deletions cut 0 bases from V and 6 bases from J, with 6 bases between. Germline V gives CDR1 ENHRY, CDR2 SYGVKD. The CDR3 length is 13 residues. The CDR3 loop reads CAISESESQPQHF. The CDR3 nucleotides read TGTGCCATCAGTGAGTCTGAGAGTCAGCCCCAGCATTTT.

The V gene is TRBV7-2, the J gene TRBJ1-1, with a tentative D call TRBD1 (6 bases). V lost 6 bases and J lost 4, with 15 bases in between. CDR1 SGHTA and CDR2 FQGNSA come from the germline V gene. The CDR3 length is 14 residues. In nucleotides, the CDR3 is TGTGCCAGCAGGAGGGGGGGGCGCGGCACTGAAGCTTTCTTT. Protein: CASRRGGRGTEAFF.

The CDR3 bases are TGCAGTGCTAGTCCAGGGACCAACTATGGCTACACCTTC. Its translation: CSASPGTNYGYTF. V is TRBV20-1 and J is TRBJ1-2; a possible D gene is TRBD1 (5 bases). V lost 3 bases and J 2 bases, leaving 10 bases between the germline ends. Germline CDR1 reads DFQATT; CDR2 reads SNEGSKA (reference sequence). CDR3 length equals 13 residues.

V and J are TRBV24-1 and TRBJ2-1; D may be TRBD1 (6 bases). Looked up from germline, CDR1 is KGHDR and CDR2 is SFDVKD. The CDR3 runs 17 residues. V was trimmed by 2 bases and J by 6 bases, leaving 19 bases between them. In DNA form, the CDR3 reads TGTGCCACCAGTGATTGGGGAACAGGGATTCTACCCAATGAGCAGTTCTTC. Translation gives CATSDWGTGILPNEQFF.

The J gene is TRBJ1-5, the V gene TRBV6-5, with 8 bases identical to TRBD1. Trimming took 7 bases from V and 5 from J; bases not matched to a gene: 4. CDR3 length equals 13 residues. Germline V gene sequence: CDR1 MNHEY, CDR2 SVGAGI. CDR3 in amino acids: CASTQGADQPQHF. The CDR3 nucleotides read TGTGCCAGCACCCAGGGGGCCGATCAGCCCCAGCATTTT.

The gene calls are TRBV20-1 and TRBJ1-1; possibly TRBD1 for D (5 bases). Germline CDR1 is DFQATT and CDR2 is SNEGSKA (reference sequence). This CDR3 region has 15 residues. The ends were cut back, 0 bases at V and 4 bases at J, with 15 bases in the middle. Here the CDR3 DNA reads TGCAGTGCTAGAGATCAAGGAACGGGGGTCACTGAAGCTTTCTTT. As protein: CSARDQGTGVTEAFF.